This T cell receptor (beta chain) derives from a study of human thymus T cells (TCRdb year 2020). Turning to the overall study: The study described the TCR alpha and beta repertoires in about eight infant thymus samples and a handful of matching peripheral blood samples. Donor ages ranged from roughly 7 to 244 days, and the cohort comprised five to seven male and a couple of female infants.

The germline V gene yields SGHTA for CDR1 and FQGNSA for CDR2. Including cysteine and phenylalanine, the CDR3 has 13 amino acids. The only DNA kept is the CDR3, 39 bases in frame from the first base. Trimming costs V 5 bases and J 2 bases, and their ends lie 9 bases apart. The thymus tissue came from surgical resects taken out during corrective cardiac surgery. In Finland, the donors were immunologically healthy infants who were having open corrective cardiac surgery for congenital heart defects. Thymocytes were freed from the tissue by mechanical means and kept at -70 degrees C as pellets of roughly 9-33 million cells. A QIAsymphony instrument was used to extract genomic DNA from the frozen cell pellets. This clone was seen a single time. What antigen it recognizes has not been identified. Base quality data are lacking; no much larger clone is found one base away. The immunoSEQ multiplex PCR assay was used to amplify the TCRB and TCRAD loci from a standardized amount of quality-controlled genomic DNA. Amplicons spanned the V(D)J region at a length sufficient to cover the CDR3 and identify V and J genes. Amplicon sequencing was performed on an Illumina platform through the commercial immunoSEQ service. Regarding the original processing steps: Corrections for primer bias and sequencing errors followed previously described methods, while TCRAD and TCRB definitions were based on the IMGT database. immunoSEQ Analyzer 3.0 and VDJTools were used for repertoire analysis, which covered basic statistics, V/J segment usage, diversity estimates, rarefaction and pairwise overlap. Diversity was estimated with Chao1, ChaoE, Efron-Thisted, Shannon and inverse Simpson indices, and also on datasets down-sampled to the smallest sample. For repertoire overlap, CDR3 nucleotide sequence, V gene and J gene had to match strictly, and clustering was done by Jaccard-based multidimensional scaling. The immuneACCESS repertoire file appears here via TCRdb, limited to in-frame rearrangements. These files lack a portion of the clones; in checked studies, under half of the deficit traces to unresolved V genes, and the cause of the others is not known. The D gene and trimming were derived from the DNA, and the V and J assignments and clone size from that table. This sample is represented by 120,000 or so clones; around 94% of them were singletons. The ten largest clones represent 0.02% to 0.03% of the sample.

Study-wide findings and limitations: Thymus samples yielded on average about 810,000 unique TCRB clonotypes, compared with 65,000 to 100,000 from blood samples. Highly overlapping thymic TCR repertoires among unrelated individuals were reported in the related research. Both the thymic and the peripheral blood repertoires appeared to show biased V and J gene segment usage.

Material: thymus tissue. This receptor chain uses TRBV7-2 and TRBJ1-2; the D gene is not confidently resolved. This clonotype was sampled from a boy under three years old with a congenital heart defect but otherwise immunologically healthy. The CDR3 region has the sequence CASSPSRNYGYTF. The nucleotide sequence reads as follows: TGTGCCAGCAGCCCTTCACGGAACTATGGCTACACCTTC.